This T cell receptor (beta chain) was captured by sequencing in a study of blood T cell repertoires in COVID-19. Whole-study context: The United States, Italy and Spain provided the acute and convalescent COVID-19 samples.

Unmatched junction bases numbered 15, after V lost 10 bases and J lost 7 bases. CDR1 is ENHRY, CDR2 SYGVKD, per germline. There are 15 residues in the CDR3. Method: immunoSEQ multiplex PCR; TCRdb's copy keeps in-frame clones and lacks some. The profile shows under 75,000 clones, roughly 84% of them singletons. The V call is TRBV10-3, the J call TRBJ2-1; 8 bases line up with TRBD2. The sequencing sample was made of peripheral blood. This clonotype originated in a woman in her seventies with acute or convalescent COVID-19. DNA for the CDR3: TGTGCCACGACCCCCGCTGCGGGGGGCGGTAATGAGCAGTTCTTC. Its translation: CATTPAAGGGNEQFF.